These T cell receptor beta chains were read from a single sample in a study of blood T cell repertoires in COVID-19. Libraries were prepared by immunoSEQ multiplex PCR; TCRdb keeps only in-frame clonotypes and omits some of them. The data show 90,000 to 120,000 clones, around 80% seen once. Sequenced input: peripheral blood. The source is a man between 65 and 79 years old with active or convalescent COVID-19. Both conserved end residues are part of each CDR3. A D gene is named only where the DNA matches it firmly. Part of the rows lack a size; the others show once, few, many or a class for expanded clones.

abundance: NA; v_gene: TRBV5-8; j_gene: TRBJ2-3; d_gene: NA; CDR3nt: TGTGCCAGCAGCCTGAGGGGGGGGGCCCCAAATACGCAGTATTTT; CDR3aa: CASSLRGGAPNTQYF
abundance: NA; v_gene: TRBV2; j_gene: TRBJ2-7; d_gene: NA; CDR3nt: TGTGCCAGCAGGGAGACGATCCGGTCCTACGAGCAGTACTTC; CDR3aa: CASRETIRSYEQYF
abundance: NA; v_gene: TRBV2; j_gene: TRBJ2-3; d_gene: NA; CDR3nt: TGTGCCAGCAGTCCAGACAGGCCCTTGGGCACAGATACGCAGTATTTT; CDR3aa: CASSPDRPLGTDTQYF
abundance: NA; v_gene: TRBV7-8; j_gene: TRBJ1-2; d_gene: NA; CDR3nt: TGTGCCAGCAGCTACAGGGTCTCAGACTATGGCTACACCTTC; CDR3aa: CASSYRVSDYGYTF
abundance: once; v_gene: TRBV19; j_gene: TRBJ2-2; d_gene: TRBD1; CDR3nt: TGTGCCAGTAGTATAGAAGGGACAGGGGTTAGCGGATACACCGGGGAGCTGTTTTTT; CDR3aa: CASSIEGTGVSGYTGELFF
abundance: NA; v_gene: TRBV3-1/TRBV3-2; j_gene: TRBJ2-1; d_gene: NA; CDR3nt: TGTGCCAGCAGCCAAAGGGGGTCGAATGAGCAGTTCTTC; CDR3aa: CASSQRGSNEQFF
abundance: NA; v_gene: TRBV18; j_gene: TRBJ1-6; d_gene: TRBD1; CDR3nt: TGTGCCAGCTCGTGGGACAGGGGAAGATCACCCCTCCACTTT; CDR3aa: CASSWDRGRSPLHF
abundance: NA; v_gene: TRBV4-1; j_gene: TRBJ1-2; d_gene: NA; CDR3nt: TGCGCCAGCAGCCAAGCGACAGGTACTAACTATGGCTACACCTTC; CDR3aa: CASSQATGTNYGYTF
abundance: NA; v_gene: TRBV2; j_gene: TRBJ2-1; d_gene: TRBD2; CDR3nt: TGTGCCAGCAGTGAAGCGCGGCTTGGACTAGCGGGAGGACAGAATGAGCAGTTCTTC; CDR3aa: CASSEARLGLAGGQNEQFF
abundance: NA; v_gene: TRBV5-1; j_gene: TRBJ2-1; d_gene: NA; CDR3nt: TGCGCCAGCAGCGGGCAAATTCAGGGAAATGAGCAGTTCTTC; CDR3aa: CASSGQIQGNEQFF
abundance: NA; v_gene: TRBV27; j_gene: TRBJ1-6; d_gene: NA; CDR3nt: TGTGCCAGCAGTTTTGACAGTAATTCACCCCTCCACTTT; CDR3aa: CASSFDSNSPLHF
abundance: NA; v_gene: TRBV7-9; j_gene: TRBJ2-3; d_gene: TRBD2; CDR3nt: TGTGCCAGCAGCTCCCCTCTCGGACTAGCGGGGTCTACAGATACGCAGTATTTT; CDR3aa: CASSSPLGLAGSTDTQYF
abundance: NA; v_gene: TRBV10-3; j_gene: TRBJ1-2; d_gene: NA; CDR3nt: TGTGCCATCAGTGAGGGAAGGGGAAGCTATGGCTACACCTTC; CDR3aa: CAISEGRGSYGYTF
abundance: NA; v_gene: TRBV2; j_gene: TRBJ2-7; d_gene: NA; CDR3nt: TGTGCCAGCAGTGAGGAGACCAGCCTCTTCTCCGAGCAGTACTTC; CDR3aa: CASSEETSLFSEQYF
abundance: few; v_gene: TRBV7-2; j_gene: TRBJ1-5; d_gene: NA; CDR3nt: TGTGCCAGCAGCCATCAGGCGGCAGGGGTGTATCAGCCCCAGCATTTT; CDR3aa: CASSHQAAGVYQPQHF
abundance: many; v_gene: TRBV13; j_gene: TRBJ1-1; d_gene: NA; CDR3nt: TGTGCCAGCAGCACGACAGGGAACACTGAAGCTTTCTTT; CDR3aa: CASSTTGNTEAFF
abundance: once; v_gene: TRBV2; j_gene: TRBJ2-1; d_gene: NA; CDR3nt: TGTGCCAGCACCTCTAGAGCCTACAATGAGCAGTTCTTC; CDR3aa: CASTSRAYNEQFF
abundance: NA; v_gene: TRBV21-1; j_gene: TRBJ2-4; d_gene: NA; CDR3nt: TGTGCCAGCAGCACTCTCCACTTC; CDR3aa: CASSTLHF
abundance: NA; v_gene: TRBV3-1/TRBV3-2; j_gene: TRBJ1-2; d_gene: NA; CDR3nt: TGTGCCAGCAGCCAAGAGGGGCGGTCGGACACCTTC; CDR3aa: CASSQEGRSDTF
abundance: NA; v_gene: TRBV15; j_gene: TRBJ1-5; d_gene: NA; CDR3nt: TGTGCCACCAGCAGAGAGGGGGCGAGCAATCAGCCCCAGCATTTT; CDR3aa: CATSREGASNQPQHF
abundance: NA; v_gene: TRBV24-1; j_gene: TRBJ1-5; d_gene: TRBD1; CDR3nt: TGTGCCACCAGTGACCCTGGACAGGGCAATCAGCCCCAGCATTTT; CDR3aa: CATSDPGQGNQPQHF
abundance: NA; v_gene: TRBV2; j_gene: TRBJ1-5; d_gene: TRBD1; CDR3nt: TGTGCCAGCAGGACAGGGGCAAATCAGCCCCAGCATTTT; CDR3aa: CASRTGANQPQHF
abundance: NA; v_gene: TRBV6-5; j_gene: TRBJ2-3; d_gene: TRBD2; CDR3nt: TGTGCCAGCAGTTTAGCGGGGGCCCGCCAGAATACGCAGTATTTT; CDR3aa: CASSLAGARQNTQYF
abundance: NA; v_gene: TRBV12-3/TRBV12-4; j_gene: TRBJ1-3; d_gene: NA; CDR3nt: TGTGCCAGCAGTTTAGGCGGGGGAAACACCATATATTTT; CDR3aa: CASSLGGGNTIYF